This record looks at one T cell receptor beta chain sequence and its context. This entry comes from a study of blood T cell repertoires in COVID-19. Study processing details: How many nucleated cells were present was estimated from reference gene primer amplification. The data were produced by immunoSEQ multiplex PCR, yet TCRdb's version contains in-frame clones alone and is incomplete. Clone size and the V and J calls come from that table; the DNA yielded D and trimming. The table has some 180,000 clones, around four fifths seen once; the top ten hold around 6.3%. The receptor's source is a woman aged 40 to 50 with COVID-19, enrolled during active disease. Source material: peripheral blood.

The CDR3 nucleotides are TGTGCCAGCAGCTTAGTTAGGGGGCGAACCAGTGAAGCTTTCTTT. Translation: CASSLVRGRTSEAFF. The rearrangement uses TRBV7-9 and TRBJ1-1, with 7 bases that match TRBD1. V lost 1 base and J lost 7; bases outside the gene matches: 9. CDR3 size: 15 residues. From germline, CDR1 is SEHNR and CDR2 FQNEAQ (reference sequence).